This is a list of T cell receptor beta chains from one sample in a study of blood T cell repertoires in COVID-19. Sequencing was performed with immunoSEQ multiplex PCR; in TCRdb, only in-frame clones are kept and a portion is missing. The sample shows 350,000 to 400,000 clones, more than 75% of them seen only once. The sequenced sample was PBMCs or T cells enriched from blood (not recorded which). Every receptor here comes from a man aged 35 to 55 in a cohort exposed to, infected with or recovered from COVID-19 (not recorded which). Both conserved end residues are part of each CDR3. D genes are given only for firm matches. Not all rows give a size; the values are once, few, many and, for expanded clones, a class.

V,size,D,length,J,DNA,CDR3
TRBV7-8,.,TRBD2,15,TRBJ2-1,TGTGCCAGCAGCTTAGGCCTAGCGGACTACAATGAGCAGTTCTTC,CASSLGLADYNEQFF
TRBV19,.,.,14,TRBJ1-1,TGTGCCAGTAGTATCTCGGGGAGGAACACTGAAGCTTTCTTT,CASSISGRNTEAFF
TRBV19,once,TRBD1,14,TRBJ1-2,TGTGCCAGTAGTAACCCGGGACAGGGCTATGGCTACACCTTC,CASSNPGQGYGYTF
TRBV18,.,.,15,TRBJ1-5,TGTGCCAGCTCAACTGGTTGGGGGGGTGGACAGCCCCAGCATTTT,CASSTGWGGGQPQHF
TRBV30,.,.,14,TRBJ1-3,TGTGCCTGGAGTGTACGAGGGAACGGAAACACCATATATTTT,CAWSVRGNGNTIYF
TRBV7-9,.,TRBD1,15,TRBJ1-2,TGTGCCAGCAGCCCGGGGAACTCAGGGGGCGCGGGCTACACCTTC,CASSPGNSGGAGYTF
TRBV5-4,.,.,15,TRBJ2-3,TGTGCCAGCAGCTTCCGAGGTGTCGACACAGATACGCAGTATTTT,CASSFRGVDTDTQYF
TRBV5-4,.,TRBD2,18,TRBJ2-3,TGTGCCAGCAGCCCTAGGGGGACTAGCGGGAGGGCCGCAGATACGCAGTATTTT,CASSPRGTSGRAADTQYF
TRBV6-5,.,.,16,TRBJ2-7,TGTGCCAGCAGTTACTCATATGGGACAACCTGGAACAAGCAGTACTTC,CASSYSYGTTWNKQYF
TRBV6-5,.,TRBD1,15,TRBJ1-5,TGTGCCAGCAGTTACTCGGGACAGGGCAATCAGCCCCAGCATTTT,CASSYSGQGNQPQHF
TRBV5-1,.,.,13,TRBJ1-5,TGCGCCAGCAGCTTGGACAGGGATCAGCCCCAGCATTTT,CASSLDRDQPQHF
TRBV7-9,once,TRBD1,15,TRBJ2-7,TGTGCCAGCAGGAGAGGACAGGATCACCCTTACGAGCAGTACTTC,CASRRGQDHPYEQYF
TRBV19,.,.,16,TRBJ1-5,TGTGCCAGTAGTTTACAGGGTCGTTATAGCAATCAGCCCCAGCATTTT,CASSLQGRYSNQPQHF
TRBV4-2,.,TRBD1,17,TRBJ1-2,TGTGCCAGCAGCCCCGAATTAAAGGGCAGGGGGTTTTATGGCTACACCTTC,CASSPELKGRGFYGYTF
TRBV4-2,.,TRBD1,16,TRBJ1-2,TGTGCCAGCAGCCAAGAGATTGGGCAGGGGGGAGCTGGCTACACCTTC,CASSQEIGQGGAGYTF
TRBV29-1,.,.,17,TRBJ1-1,TGCAGCGTTGCCCCGTTGCAGGGATTCAATAAGAACACTGAAGCTTTCTTT,CSVAPLQGFNKNTEAFF
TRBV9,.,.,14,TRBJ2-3,TGTGCCAGCAGCGCCAGGACTAGCACAGATACGCAGTATTTT,CASSARTSTDTQYF
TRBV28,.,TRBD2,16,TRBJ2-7,TGTGCCAGCAGTCCCCGGACTAGCGGGGGACGTTACGAGCAGTACTTC,CASSPRTSGGRYEQYF
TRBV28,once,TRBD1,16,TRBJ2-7,TGTGCCAGCAGTATCCACCGGGACAGGATCTCCTACGAGCAGTACTTC,CASSIHRDRISYEQYF
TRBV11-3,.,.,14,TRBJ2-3,TGTGCCAGCAGCTTAGGGTCGGCGGGAGATACGCAGTATTTT,CASSLGSAGDTQYF
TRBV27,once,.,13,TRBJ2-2,TGTGCCAGCCAAGACAGAAAAGCGGGGGAGCTGTTTTTT,CASQDRKAGELFF
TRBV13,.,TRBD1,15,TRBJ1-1,TGTGCCAGCAGCCCCCCGACAGGGGGAAGCACTGAAGCTTTCTTT,CASSPPTGGSTEAFF
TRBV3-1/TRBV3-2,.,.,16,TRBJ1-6,TGTGCCAGCAGCCAAAACCCCCTGGCCCATAATTCACCCCTCCACTTT,CASSQNPLAHNSPLHF
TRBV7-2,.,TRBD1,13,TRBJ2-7,TGTGCCAGCAGCGAACAGGGGGCCGGATTGCAGTACTTC,CASSEQGAGLQYF
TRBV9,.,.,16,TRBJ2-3,TGTGCCAGCAGCGTAGAGCCTCTGCGGAGCGGACGTACGCAGTATTTT,CASSVEPLRSGRTQYF
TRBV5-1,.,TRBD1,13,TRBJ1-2,TGCGCCAGCAGCCCGGAGGGGGCGGATGGCTACACCTTC,CASSPEGADGYTF
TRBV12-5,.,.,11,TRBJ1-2,TGTGCTAGTGCCAATGAGGGTGGCTACACCTTC,CASANEGGYTF
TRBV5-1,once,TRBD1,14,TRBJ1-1,TGCGCCAGCAGCTTGGCGCCGGGACAGGTTGAAGCTTTCTTT,CASSLAPGQVEAFF
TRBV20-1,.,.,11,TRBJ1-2,TGCAGTGCTAGAGAAGGAGGTGGCTACACCTTC,CSAREGGGYTF
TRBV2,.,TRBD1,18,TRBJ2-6,TGTGCCAGCAGTGACTTCGGGACAGCAAGCTCTGGGGCCAACGTCCTGACTTTC,CASSDFGTASSGANVLTF
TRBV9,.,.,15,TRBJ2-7,TGTGCCAGCAGCCCCTCTGGACACGCCTCCTACGAGCAGTACTTC,CASSPSGHASYEQYF
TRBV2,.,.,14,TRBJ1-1,TGTGCCAGCAGGAACGGGGGGTTGAACACTGAAGCTTTCTTT,CASRNGGLNTEAFF
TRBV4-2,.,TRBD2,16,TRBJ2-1,TGTGCCAGCAGCCAGAGCGGGAGGGGCTCCTACAATGAGCAGTTCTTC,CASSQSGRGSYNEQFF
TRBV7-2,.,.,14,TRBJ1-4,TGTGCCAGCAGCTTATCAGGAATTAATGAAAAACTGTTTTTT,CASSLSGINEKLFF
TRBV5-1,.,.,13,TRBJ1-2,TGCGCCAGCAGCCGCAGCGGGGACTATGGCTACACCTTC,CASSRSGDYGYTF
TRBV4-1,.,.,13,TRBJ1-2,TGCGCCAGCAGCCAAGTAACGGTCTATGGCTACACCTTC,CASSQVTVYGYTF
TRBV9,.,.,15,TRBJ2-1,TGTGCCAGCAGCGTAGGACAGGTCCTAGGTGGTGAGCAGTTCTTC,CASSVGQVLGGEQFF
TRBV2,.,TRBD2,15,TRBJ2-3,TGTGCCAGCAGCCCCACTAGCGGGAGACAGGGTACGCAGTATTTT,CASSPTSGRQGTQYF
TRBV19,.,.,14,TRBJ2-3,TGTGCCAGTAAAACGGGAGAGGGCACAGATACGCAGTATTTT,CASKTGEGTDTQYF
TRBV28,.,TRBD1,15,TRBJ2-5,TGTGCCAGCAGTTTCTCTAAAACAGGGGGGGAGACCCAGTACTTC,CASSFSKTGGETQYF
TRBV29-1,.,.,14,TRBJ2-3,TGCAGCGTTGACATCCCACAGGGAACAGATACGCAGTATTTT,CSVDIPQGTDTQYF
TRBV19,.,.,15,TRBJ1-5,TGTGCCAGTAGTATGGGCCAGGCGAGCAATCAGCCCCAGCATTTT,CASSMGQASNQPQHF
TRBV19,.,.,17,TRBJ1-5,TGTGCCAGTAGTATCCCTTCGACAGCATATAGCAATCAGCCCCAGCATTTT,CASSIPSTAYSNQPQHF
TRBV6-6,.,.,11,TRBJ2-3,TGTGCCAGCAGCATCACAGATACGCAGTATTTT,CASSITDTQYF
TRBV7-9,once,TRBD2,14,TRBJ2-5,TGTGCCAGCAGTTATAGCGGGAGTCGAGAGACCCAGTACTTC,CASSYSGSRETQYF
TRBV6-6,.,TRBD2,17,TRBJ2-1,TGTGCCAGCAGTCTCAGAACTCTAGCGGGTGGTTTGGATGAGCAGTTCTTC,CASSLRTLAGGLDEQFF
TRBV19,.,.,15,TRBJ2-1,TGTGCCAGTAGATCACTGTCGGAGGGCGGCAATGAGCAGTTCTTC,CASRSLSEGGNEQFF
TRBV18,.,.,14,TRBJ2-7,TGTGCCAGCTCACGGGCGACACAATCCTACGAGCAGTACTTC,CASSRATQSYEQYF
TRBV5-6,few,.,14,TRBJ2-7,TGTGCCAGCAGCTTAAGGCCGGACAACAGCGAGCAGTACTTC,CASSLRPDNSEQYF
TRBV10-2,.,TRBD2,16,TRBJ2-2,TGCGCCACCCCGACAGATCCGGGACTATCGACCGGGGAGCTGTTTTTT,CATPTDPGLSTGELFF
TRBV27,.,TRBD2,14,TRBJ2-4,TGTGCCAGCGCCTCAGCGGGGGGGGAAAACATTCAGTACTTC,CASASAGGENIQYF